The subject of this entry is one T cell receptor (beta chain). The record originates from a study of shared clonotypes between healthy human individuals. Profiled with immunoSEQ multiplex PCR; TCRdb holds only in-frame clones, not every one. The table records 850,000 to 1,100,000 clones, around 77% of them present only once. After removal of 4 bases from V and 8 bases from J, the junction contained 3 bases not matched to a gene. In germline, CDR1 is WNHNN, CDR2 SYGVQD (reference sequence). CDR3 length equals 13 residues. This sequence was found in a man between 18 and 35 years old in good health. Some clones in this sample may be carry-over from other donors' samples. Sequenced input: memory CD4+ T cells from PBMCs. Subset given: CD45RA-negative fraction. V usage is TRBV10-1 and J usage is TRBJ2-1, with 9 bases fitting TRBD1. CDR3 protein: CASSGDRVYEQFF. Here the CDR3 DNA reads TGCGCCAGCAGTGGGGACAGGGTTTATGAGCAGTTCTTC.